The 27 T cell receptor beta chains below all came from one sample that was sequenced in a study of cytomegalovirus exposure and HLA in healthy donors. Both 60 Vbeta primers and 13 Jbeta primers went into the PCR. Sequencing was performed with immunoSEQ multiplex PCR; in TCRdb, only in-frame clones are kept and a portion is missing. The sample yields about 110,000 clones, about 75% seen once. The sequenced sample was PBMCs. The receptors stem from a man between 35 and 55 years old in good health and CMV-seronegative.

The chain couples TRBV4-1 to TRBJ2-1, with 8 bases fitting TRBD1. J was trimmed by 6 bases and V by 4 bases; bases with no gene match: 8. CDR1 MGHRA and CDR2 YSYEKL come from the germline V gene. The CDR3 spans 15 residues. The CDR3 reads CASSPWTGPINEQFF. The DNA of the CDR3 is TGCGCCAGCAGCCCCTGGACAGGGCCTATCAATGAGCAGTTCTTC.

In its sample, this clone was seen a few times. This chain joins TRBV5-4 and TRBJ1-2; D might be TRBD1 (5 bases). This CDR3 region has 14 residues. Trimming cost V 4 bases and J 5 bases, with 15 bases left between them. The germline CDR1 and CDR2 sequences are SGHNT and YYREEE (reference sequence). The CDR3 is CASSEKTDWYGYTF. DNA for the CDR3: TGTGCCAGCAGCGAAAAGACAGACTGGTATGGCTACACCTTC. Filled out from reference TRBV5-4 and TRBJ1-2, the complete variable domain reads ETGVTQSPTHLIKTRGQQVTLRCSSQSGHNTVSWYQQALGQGPQFIFQYYREEENGRGNFPPRFSGLQFPNYSSELNVNALELDDSALYLCASSEKTDWYGYTFGSGTRLTVV.

The gene calls are TRBV21-1 and TRBJ2-3; whether TRBD2, the table's D call, matches the DNA was not checked. TRBV21-1 is labeled a pseudogene. CDR3 length: 17 residues. CDR3 protein: CASSRLNLAEKTDTQYF. Here the CDR3 DNA reads TGTGCCAGCAGCAGGCTAAACCTAGCAGAAAAGACAGATACGCAGTATTTT.

The CDR3 spells CASSRPQDRIRSGNTIYF. The CDR3 DNA reads as TGTGCCAGCAGCCGCCCCCAGGACAGGATCCGCTCTGGAAACACCATATATTTT. V usage is TRBV7-7 and J usage is TRBJ1-3; 7 bases are shared with TRBD1. Germline-derived CDR1 and CDR2 are SSHAT and FNYEAQ (reference sequence). The CDR3 consists of 18 residues. V trimming: 5 bases; J trimming: 0 bases; junction bases outside the gene matches: 13.

V and J are TRBV7-8 and TRBJ2-7; D is undetermined. Trimming removed 2 bases from V and 4 bases from J, with 6 bases in between. The CDR3 length is 12 residues. Germline V gives CDR1 SGHVS, CDR2 FQNEAQ. In DNA form, the CDR3 reads TGTGCCAGCAGCTTATCCGGTTACGAGCAGTACTTC. Translating it yields CASSLSGYEQYF.

This chain uses TRBV7-9 with TRBJ1-4, with a weak D call TRBD1 (6 bases). V was clipped by 2 bases and J by 5 bases, with 9 bases between them. The germline CDR1 and CDR2 sequences are SEHNR and FQNEAQ (reference sequence). The CDR3 spans 14 residues. CDR3 region: CASSLTGINEKLFF. The CDR3 bases are TGTGCCAGCAGCTTAACAGGGATAAATGAAAAACTGTTTTTT.

This clone was found a few times. Other DNA sequences in this specimen translate into the identical CDR3. The chain carries TRBV5-1 and TRBJ1-1; D is possibly TRBD1 (5 bases). The CDR3 is made up of 14 amino acids. V lost 0 bases and J lost 5, with 11 bases in between. The germline V gene has CDR1 SGHRS and CDR2 YFSETQ. The DNA of the CDR3 is TGCGCCAGCAGCTTGGGCCAGGGTGCAACTGAAGCTTTCTTT. Residues: CASSLGQGATEAFF.

CDR3 residues: CAAGLTTGTEAFF. As DNA, the CDR3 is TGTGCGGCAGGCTTAACAACTGGGACTGAAGCTTTCTTT. The V call is TRBV2, the J call TRBJ1-1; D is ambiguous. The CDR3 is 13 residues long. Germline CDR1 and CDR2: SNHLY and FYNNEI.

V usage is TRBV6-5 and J usage is TRBJ2-2; 9 bases line up with TRBD2. CDR3 size: 15 residues. V was pared by 4 bases and J by 5 bases, with 5 bases of the junction left unmatched. CDR1 and CDR2 from the germline V gene are MNHEY and SVGAGI. CDR3 bases: TGTGCCAGCAGTTCAGCGGGAGGCAGTACCGGGGAGCTGTTTTTT. Translated: CASSSAGGSTGELFF.

The chain recombines TRBV7-3 with TRBJ2-1, with 16 bases identical to TRBD2. V lost 5 bases to trimming and J lost 6 bases; unmatched junction nucleotides: 7. The germline CDR1 and CDR2 sequences are SGHTA and FQGTGA. This CDR3 has 17 residues. Here the CDR3 DNA reads TGTGCCAGCAGCCCGGGACTAGCGGGGGGGCAGTCCAATGAGCAGTTCTTC. Translation: CASSPGLAGGQSNEQFF.

V gene TRBV5-6 combines with J gene TRBJ2-5; 9 bases fit TRBD2. V shed 4 bases, J shed 3 bases, and the junction held 7 bases outside the gene matches. Germline V gives CDR1 SGHDT, CDR2 YYEEEE. The CDR3 length is 15 residues. CDR3 nucleotide sequence: TGTGCCAGCAGCCATAGCGGGGGCGTCAAAGAGACCCAGTACTTC. Protein product: CASSHSGGVKETQYF.

The chain has TRBV7-8 and TRBJ1-1; TRBD1 is a possible D gene (5 bases). Germline V lookup: CDR1 SGHVS, CDR2 FQNEAQ. This CDR3 has 13 residues. Trimming took 7 bases from V and 11 from J, leaving 20 bases between them. The CDR3, as DNA: TGTGCCAGCAACCGGAGGGGAACAAAGGCCGCTTTCTTT. Amino acid sequence: CASNRRGTKAAFF.

The rearrangement links TRBV19 to TRBJ2-2; tentatively, D is TRBD2 (6 bases). Trimming left V 5 bases short and J 4 bases short, with 8 bases between. CDR1 and CDR2 (germline): LNHDA, SQIVND (reference sequence). The CDR3 is made up of 13 amino acids. The CDR3 reads CASSAGSTGELFF. CDR3 coding DNA: TGTGCCAGTAGTGCCGGGAGCACCGGGGAGCTGTTTTTT.

This chain uses TRBV19 with TRBJ1-5; D uncertain. The ends were cut back, 3 bases at V and 7 bases at J, with 10 bases in the middle. This CDR3 region has 13 residues. Germline V gene lookup returns CDR1 LNHDA and CDR2 SQIVND (reference sequence). CDR3 sequence: CASSIGEHQPQHF. CDR3 bases: TGTGCCAGTAGTATTGGAGAACACCAGCCCCAGCATTTT.

The sample holds one count of this clone. The chain is built from TRBV19 and TRBJ2-3; 10 nucleotides line up with TRBD1. The CDR3 is made up of 12 amino acids. Germline CDR1 LNHDA, CDR2 SQIVND (reference sequence). The junction had 2 bases not matched to a gene; V was cut back by 3 bases and J by 11 bases. The CDR3 nucleotides read TGTGCCAGTAGTATGGGGGACAGGGGGCAGTATTTT. This translates into CASSMGDRGQYF. The full variable domain, completed using reference TRBV19 and TRBJ2-3, is DGGITQSPKYLFRKEGQNVTLSCEQNLNHDAMYWYRQDPGQGLRLIYYSQIVNDFQKGDIAEGYSVSREKKESFPLTVTSAQKNPTAFYLCASSMGDRGQYFGPGTRLTVL.

A word on this clone: Other nucleotide sequences from this sample produce the same CDR3. The CDR3: CASGVYEQYF. In nucleotides, the CDR3 is TGTGCTAGCGGAGTCTACGAGCAGTACTTC. The J gene is TRBJ2-7, the V gene TRBV6-1, with D perhaps matching TRBD2 (6 bases). The CDR3 is 10 amino acids. The germline CDR1 and CDR2 sequences are MNHNS and SASEGT.

The chain has TRBV10-3 and TRBJ1-1, with a possible D match to TRBD1 (5 bases). CDR3 size: 14 residues. V lost 4 bases, J lost 0 bases, and 9 bases lay in between. CDR1 and CDR2 (germline): ENHRY, SYGVKD. The CDR3 sequence: CAISGGSLNTEAFF. The CDR3 DNA is TGTGCCATCAGTGGGGGCAGTTTGAACACTGAAGCTTTCTTT.

V gene TRBV20-1 combines with J gene TRBJ1-1; weak D call: TRBD1 (6 bases). V shed 6 bases and J shed 12 bases, with 17 bases lying between them. Per germline, CDR1 DFQATT and CDR2 SNEGSKA (reference sequence). The CDR3 runs 11 residues. The CDR3 nucleotides read TGCAGTGCATACCACAGGGAGGGACCTTTCTTT. Its protein product is CSAYHREGPFF.

The rearrangement uses TRBV7-6 and TRBJ1-1; tentatively, D is TRBD1 (6 bases). The CDR3 totals 12 residues. Germline CDR1 reads SGHVS; CDR2 reads FNYEAQ. Trimming left V 2 bases short and J 8 bases short, with 9 bases between. The CDR3 DNA sequence: TGTGCCAGCAGCTTACAGGGGCGGGAAGCTTTCTTT. Protein sequence: CASSLQGREAFF.

This chain connects TRBV5-1 to TRBJ1-4, with 7 bases lining up with TRBD1. CDR3 length: 14 residues. Trimming at V came to 0 bases and at J to 7 bases, leaving 3 bases not matched to a gene. Germline lookup yields CDR1 SGHRS and CDR2 YFSETQ. The CDR3 loop is CASSLGGQAEKLFF. For the CDR3, the DNA is TGCGCCAGCAGCTTGGGCGGACAGGCTGAAAAACTGTTTTTT.

The CDR3 here is CASSLLRSQETQYF. The CDR3 DNA reads TGCGCCAGCAGCTTGCTACGGAGTCAAGAGACCCAGTACTTC. The chain couples TRBV5-1 to TRBJ2-5; D is ambiguous. The germline gives CDR1 SGHRS, CDR2 YFSETQ. Trimming took 1 base from V and 2 from J, leaving 9 bases between them. The CDR3 length is 14 residues.

V is TRBV18 and J is TRBJ1-1, with 9 bases fitting TRBD1. Trimming at V came to 3 bases and at J to 5 bases, leaving 13 bases not matched to a gene. Germline values: CDR1 KGHSH, CDR2 LQKENI. CDR3 length: 17 residues. CDR3 amino acids: CASSPIQAGTGKTEAFF. Here the CDR3 DNA reads TGTGCCAGCTCACCGATCCAAGCCGGGACAGGGAAAACTGAAGCTTTCTTT.

The chain carries TRBV12-5 and TRBJ1-1, with a tentative D call TRBD1 (5 bases). The germline V and J ends were trimmed by 2 bases and 5 bases, with 12 bases remaining between them. The germline V gene encodes CDR1 LGHNT and CDR2 FRNRAP. The CDR3 loop spans 14 amino acids. CDR3 sequence reads: CASGLRGWYTEAFF. The CDR3 DNA sequence: TGTGCTAGTGGTTTGCGGGGGTGGTATACTGAAGCTTTCTTT.

This clone has just a few counts. The chain is built from TRBV14 and TRBJ2-6, with a tentative D call TRBD2 (5 bases). Germline V gene sequence: CDR1 SGHDN, CDR2 FVKESK. Trimming removed 0 bases from V and 0 bases from J, with 12 bases in between. This CDR3 contains 18 residues. The CDR3 DNA is TGTGCCAGCAGCCAAGATCGAGGGAGTAGCTCTGGGGCCAACGTCCTGACTTTC. Protein sequence: CASSQDRGSSSGANVLTF. The full variable domain, its missing parts supplied by reference TRBV14 and TRBJ2-6, is EAGVTQFPSHSVIEKGQTVTLRCDPISGHDNLYWYRRVMGKEIKFLLHFVKESKQDESGMPNNRFLAERTGGTYSTLKVQPAELEDSGVYFCASSQDRGSSSGANVLTFGAGSRLTVL.

Note on this clone: The same CDR3 arises from other DNA sequences in this sample as well. The chain links TRBV5-4 to TRBJ2-7, with TRBD1 matching 9 bases. Trimming removed 4 bases from V and 5 bases from J; junction bases left unmatched: 13. Germline V gives CDR1 SGHNT, CDR2 YYREEE (reference sequence). This CDR3 has 16 residues. In DNA, the CDR3 is TGTGCCAGCAGCACGCCTCGAGGGACAGGGATCCACGAGCAGTACTTC. Translating gives CASSTPRGTGIHEQYF.

V usage is TRBV5-1 and J usage is TRBJ1-6; maybe TRBD1 (6 bases). This CDR3 comprises 17 residues. Germline loops: CDR1 SGHRS, CDR2 YFSETQ. Trimming stripped 5 bases from V and 0 bases from J, with 15 bases between. CDR3 region: CASSRQELSSYNSPLHF. DNA of the CDR3: TGCGCCAGCAGTAGACAGGAACTGAGCTCCTATAATTCACCCCTCCACTTT.

V and J are TRBV13 and TRBJ2-1; D is perhaps TRBD2 (5 bases). The germline V and J ends were trimmed by 2 bases and 12 bases, with 8 bases remaining between them. This CDR3 has 11 residues. Looked up from germline, CDR1 is PRHDT and CDR2 is FYEKMQ (reference sequence). Written as DNA, the CDR3 is TGTGCCAGCAGCTTATCAGAGGGGCAGTTCTTC. Protein: CASSLSEGQFF.